This T cell receptor beta chain emerged from a study of human T cells and chemical hapten exposure. The CDR3 extends over 14 amino acids. V was clipped by 4 bases and J by 4 bases, with 10 bases between them. Germline values: CDR1 SGHVS, CDR2 FNYEAQ. TCRdb re-derived calls from the RACE reads in MiXCR, one entry per CDR3 protein. The sample contains 150,000 to 200,000 distinct CDR3 sequences, around 30% of which appear only once. Indicated time point: pre-sensitization, week 0. Documented treatment: therapeutic diphenylcyclopropenone sensitization with weekly scalp DPC. Only one count was recorded for this clonotype.

Sample: whole blood, taken in connection with sensitization to the hapten diphenylcyclopropenone (DPC). The V call is TRBV7-6, the J call TRBJ2-2, with D perhaps matching TRBD1 (6 bases). The sequence was collected from a woman in her 30s with alopecia areata. Some clones in this sample may be carry-over from other donors' samples. This CDR3 reads CASSSGVVTGELFF. CDR3 nucleotides: TGTGCCAGCAGCTCAGGGGTTGTCACCGGGGAGCTGTTTTTT.